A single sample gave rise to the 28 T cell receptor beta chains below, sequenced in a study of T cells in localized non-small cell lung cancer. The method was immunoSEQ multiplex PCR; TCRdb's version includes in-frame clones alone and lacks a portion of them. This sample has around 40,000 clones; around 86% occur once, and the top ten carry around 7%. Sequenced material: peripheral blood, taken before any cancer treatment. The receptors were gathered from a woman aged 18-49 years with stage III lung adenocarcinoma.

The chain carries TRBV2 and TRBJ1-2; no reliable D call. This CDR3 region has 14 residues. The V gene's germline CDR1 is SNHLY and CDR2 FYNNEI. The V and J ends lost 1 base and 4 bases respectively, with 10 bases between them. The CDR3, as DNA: TGTGCCAGCAGTGAAGGCCTACTTTCCTATGGCTACACCTTC. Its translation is CASSEGLLSYGYTF.

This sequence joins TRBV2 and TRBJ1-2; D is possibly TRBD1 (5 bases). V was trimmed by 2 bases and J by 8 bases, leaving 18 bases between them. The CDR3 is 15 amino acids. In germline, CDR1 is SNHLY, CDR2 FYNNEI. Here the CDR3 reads CASSELSGTLKGYTF. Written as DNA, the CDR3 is TGTGCCAGCAGTGAATTGTCAGGGACGTTAAAGGGCTACACCTTC.

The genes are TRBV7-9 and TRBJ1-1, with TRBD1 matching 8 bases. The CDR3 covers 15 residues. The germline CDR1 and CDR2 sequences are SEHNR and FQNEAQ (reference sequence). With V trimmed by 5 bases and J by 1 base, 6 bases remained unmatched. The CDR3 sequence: CASSPTTGGNTEAFF. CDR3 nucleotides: TGTGCCAGCAGCCCCACCACAGGGGGGAACACTGAAGCTTTCTTT.

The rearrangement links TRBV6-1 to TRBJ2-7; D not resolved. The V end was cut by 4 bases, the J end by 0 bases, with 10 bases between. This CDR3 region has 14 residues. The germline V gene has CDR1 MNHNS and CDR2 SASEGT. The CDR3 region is CASSGAVDSYEQYF. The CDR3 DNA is TGTGCCAGCAGTGGGGCGGTTGACTCCTACGAGCAGTACTTC.

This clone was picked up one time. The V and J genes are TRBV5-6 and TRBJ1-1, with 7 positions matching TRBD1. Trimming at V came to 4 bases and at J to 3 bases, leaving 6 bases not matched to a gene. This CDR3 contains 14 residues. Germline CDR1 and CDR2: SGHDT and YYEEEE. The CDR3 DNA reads TGTGCCAGCAGCCTCCCGACAGGGTACACTGAAGCTTTCTTT. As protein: CASSLPTGYTEAFF.

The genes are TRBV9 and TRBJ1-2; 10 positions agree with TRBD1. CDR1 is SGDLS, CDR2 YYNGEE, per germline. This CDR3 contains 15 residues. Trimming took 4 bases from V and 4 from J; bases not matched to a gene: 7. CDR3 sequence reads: CASSLRTGGGYGYTF. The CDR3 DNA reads TGTGCCAGCAGCCTACGGACAGGGGGGGGCTATGGCTACACCTTC.

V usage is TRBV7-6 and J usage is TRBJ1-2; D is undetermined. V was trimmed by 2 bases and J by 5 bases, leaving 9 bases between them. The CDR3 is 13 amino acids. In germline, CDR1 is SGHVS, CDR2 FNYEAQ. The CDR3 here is CASSLNRLYGYTF. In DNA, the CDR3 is TGTGCCAGCAGCTTAAACAGACTATATGGCTACACCTTC.

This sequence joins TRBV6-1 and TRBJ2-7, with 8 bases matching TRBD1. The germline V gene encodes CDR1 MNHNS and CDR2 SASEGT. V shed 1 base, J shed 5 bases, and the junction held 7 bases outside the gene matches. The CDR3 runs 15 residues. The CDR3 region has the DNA TGTGCCAGCAGTGAAGTGGCGGACAGGGTGCACGAGCAGTACTTC. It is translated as CASSEVADRVHEQYF.

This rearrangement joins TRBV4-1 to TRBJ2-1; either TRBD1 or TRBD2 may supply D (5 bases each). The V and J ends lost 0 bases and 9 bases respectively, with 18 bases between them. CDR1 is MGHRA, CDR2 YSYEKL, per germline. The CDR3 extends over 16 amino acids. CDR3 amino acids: CASSQEPSGSGGEQFF. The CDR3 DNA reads TGCGCCAGCAGCCAAGAGCCATCGGGGAGTGGGGGTGAGCAGTTCTTC.

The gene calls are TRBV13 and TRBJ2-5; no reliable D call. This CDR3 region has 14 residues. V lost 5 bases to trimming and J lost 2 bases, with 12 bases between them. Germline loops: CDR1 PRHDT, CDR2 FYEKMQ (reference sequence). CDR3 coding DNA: TGTGCCAGCAGCGGTAGGGTGCGGCAAGAGACCCAGTACTTC. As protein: CASSGRVRQETQYF.

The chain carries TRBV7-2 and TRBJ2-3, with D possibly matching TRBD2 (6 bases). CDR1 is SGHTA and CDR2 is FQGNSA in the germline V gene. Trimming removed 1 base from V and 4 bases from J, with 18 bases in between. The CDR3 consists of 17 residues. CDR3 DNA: TGTGCCAGCAGCTTAGGCCCAGGGCGGGAAACCTCAGATACGCAGTATTTT. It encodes CASSLGPGRETSDTQYF.

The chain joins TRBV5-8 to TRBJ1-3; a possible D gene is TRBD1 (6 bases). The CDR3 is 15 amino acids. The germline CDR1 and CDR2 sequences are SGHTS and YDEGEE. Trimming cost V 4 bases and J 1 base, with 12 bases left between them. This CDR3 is CASSPSGVSGNTIYF. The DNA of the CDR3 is TGTGCCAGCAGCCCATCAGGGGTTTCTGGAAACACCATATATTTT.

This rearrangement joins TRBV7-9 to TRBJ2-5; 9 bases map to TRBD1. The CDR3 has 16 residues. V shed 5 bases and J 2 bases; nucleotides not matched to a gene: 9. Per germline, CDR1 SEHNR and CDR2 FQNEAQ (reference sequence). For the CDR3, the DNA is TGTGCCAGCAGCCAAGGACAGGGGACCTCTCAAGAGACCCAGTACTTC. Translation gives CASSQGQGTSQETQYF.

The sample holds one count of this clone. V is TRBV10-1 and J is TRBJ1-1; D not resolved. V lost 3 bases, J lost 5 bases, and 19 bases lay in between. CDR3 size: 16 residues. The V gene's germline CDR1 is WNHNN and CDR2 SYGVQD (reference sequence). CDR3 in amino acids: CASSEAGSVRNTEAFF. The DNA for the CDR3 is TGCGCCAGCAGTGAAGCAGGTTCGGTGCGGAATACTGAAGCTTTCTTT.

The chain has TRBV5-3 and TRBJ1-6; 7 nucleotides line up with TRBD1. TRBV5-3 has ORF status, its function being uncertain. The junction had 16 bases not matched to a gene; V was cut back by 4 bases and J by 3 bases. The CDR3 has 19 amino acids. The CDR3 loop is CARSRCINTGAFYNSPLHF. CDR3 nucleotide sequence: TGTGCCAGAAGCCGATGCATCAATACAGGGGCCTTCTATAATTCACCCCTCCACTTT.

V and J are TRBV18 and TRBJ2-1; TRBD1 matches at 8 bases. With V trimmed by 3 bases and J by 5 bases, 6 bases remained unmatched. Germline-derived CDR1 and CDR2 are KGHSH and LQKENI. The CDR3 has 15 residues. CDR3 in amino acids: CASSPSGQDNNEQFF. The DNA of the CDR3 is TGTGCCAGCTCACCTTCGGGACAGGACAACAATGAGCAGTTCTTC.

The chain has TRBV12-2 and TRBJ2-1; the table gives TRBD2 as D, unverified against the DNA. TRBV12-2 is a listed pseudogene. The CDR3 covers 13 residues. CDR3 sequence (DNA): TGTGCAAGTCGCCGGGACTTCCCCCGGGAGCAGTTCTTC. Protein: CASRRDFPREQFF.

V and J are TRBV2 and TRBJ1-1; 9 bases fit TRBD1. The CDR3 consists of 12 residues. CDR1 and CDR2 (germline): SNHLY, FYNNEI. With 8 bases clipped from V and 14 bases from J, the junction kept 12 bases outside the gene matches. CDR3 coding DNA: TGTGCCAGCCGAGCGGACAGGGGAGGGGGCTTCTTT. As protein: CASRADRGGGFF.

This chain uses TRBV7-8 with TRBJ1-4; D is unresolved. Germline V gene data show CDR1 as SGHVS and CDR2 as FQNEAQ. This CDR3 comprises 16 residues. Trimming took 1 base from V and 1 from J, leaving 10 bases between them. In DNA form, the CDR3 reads TGTGCCAGCAGCTTAGGGTCGGCGTTAACTAATGAAAAACTGTTTTTT. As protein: CASSLGSALTNEKLFF.

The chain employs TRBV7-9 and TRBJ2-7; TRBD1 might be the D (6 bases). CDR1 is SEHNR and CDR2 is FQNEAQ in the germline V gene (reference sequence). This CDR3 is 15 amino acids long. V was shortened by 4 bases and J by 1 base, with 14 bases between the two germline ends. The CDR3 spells CASSSLETGSYEQYF. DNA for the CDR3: TGTGCCAGCAGCTCTCTGGAGACAGGATCCTACGAGCAGTACTTC.

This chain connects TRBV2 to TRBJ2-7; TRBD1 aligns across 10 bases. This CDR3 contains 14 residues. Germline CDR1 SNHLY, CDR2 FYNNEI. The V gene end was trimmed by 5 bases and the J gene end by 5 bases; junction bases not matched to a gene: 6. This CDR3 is CASSPGQGINEQYF. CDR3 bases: TGTGCCAGCAGTCCGGGACAGGGGATAAACGAGCAGTACTTC.

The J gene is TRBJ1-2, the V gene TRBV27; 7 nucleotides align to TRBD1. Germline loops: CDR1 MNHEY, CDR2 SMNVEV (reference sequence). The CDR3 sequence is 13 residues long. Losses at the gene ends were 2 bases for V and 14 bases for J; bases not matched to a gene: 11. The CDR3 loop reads CASSLQGQDAFTF. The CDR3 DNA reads TGTGCCAGCAGTTTACAAGGACAGGACGCCTTTACCTTC.

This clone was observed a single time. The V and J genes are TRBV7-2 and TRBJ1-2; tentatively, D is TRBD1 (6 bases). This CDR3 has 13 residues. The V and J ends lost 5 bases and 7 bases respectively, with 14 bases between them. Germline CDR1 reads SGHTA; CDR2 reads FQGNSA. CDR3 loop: CASSIQGLGGYTF. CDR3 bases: TGTGCCAGCAGCATACAGGGCCTGGGTGGCTACACCTTC.

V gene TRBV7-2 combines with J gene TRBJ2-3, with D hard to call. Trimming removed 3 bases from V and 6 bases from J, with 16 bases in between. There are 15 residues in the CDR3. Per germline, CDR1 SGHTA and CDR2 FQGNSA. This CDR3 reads CASSLNSYPQDTQYF. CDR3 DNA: TGTGCCAGCAGCTTGAACAGTTACCCGCAGGATACGCAGTATTTT. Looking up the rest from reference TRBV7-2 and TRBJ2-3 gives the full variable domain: GAGVSQSPSNKVTEKGKDVELRCDPISGHTALYWYRQSLGQGLEFLIYFQGNSAPDKSGLPSDRFSAERTGGSVSTLTIQRTQQEDSAVYLCASSLNSYPQDTQYFGPGTRLTVL.

For the CDR3, the DNA is TGTGCCAGTAGTACCGCAGGACAGGGGTTGACCGGGGAGCTGTTTTTT. It is translated as CASSTAGQGLTGELFF. The chain has TRBV19 and TRBJ2-2; 9 nucleotides agree with TRBD1. Unmatched junction bases numbered 8, after V lost 4 bases and J lost 5 bases. CDR1 is LNHDA and CDR2 is SQIVND in the germline V gene (reference sequence). CDR3 length equals 16 residues.

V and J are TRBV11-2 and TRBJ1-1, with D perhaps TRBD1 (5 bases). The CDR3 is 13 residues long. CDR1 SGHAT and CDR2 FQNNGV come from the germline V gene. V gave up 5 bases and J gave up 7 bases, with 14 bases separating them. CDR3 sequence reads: CASSRQSPGEAFF. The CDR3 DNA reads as TGTGCCAGCAGCCGACAGTCGCCCGGTGAAGCTTTCTTT.

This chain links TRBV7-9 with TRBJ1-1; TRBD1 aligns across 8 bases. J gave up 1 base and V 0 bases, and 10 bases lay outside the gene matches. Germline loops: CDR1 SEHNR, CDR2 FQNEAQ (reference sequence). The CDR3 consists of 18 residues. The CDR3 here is CASSLASISDRGNTEAFF. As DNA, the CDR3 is TGTGCCAGCAGCTTAGCCAGTATATCCGACAGGGGGAACACTGAAGCTTTCTTT.

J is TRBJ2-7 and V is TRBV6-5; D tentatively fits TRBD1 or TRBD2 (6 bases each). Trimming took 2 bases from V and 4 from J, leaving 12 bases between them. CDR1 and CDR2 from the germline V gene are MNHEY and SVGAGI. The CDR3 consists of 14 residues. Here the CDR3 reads CASSYVGGSYEQYF. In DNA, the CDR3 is TGTGCCAGCAGTTACGTCGGGGGCAGTTACGAGCAGTACTTC.